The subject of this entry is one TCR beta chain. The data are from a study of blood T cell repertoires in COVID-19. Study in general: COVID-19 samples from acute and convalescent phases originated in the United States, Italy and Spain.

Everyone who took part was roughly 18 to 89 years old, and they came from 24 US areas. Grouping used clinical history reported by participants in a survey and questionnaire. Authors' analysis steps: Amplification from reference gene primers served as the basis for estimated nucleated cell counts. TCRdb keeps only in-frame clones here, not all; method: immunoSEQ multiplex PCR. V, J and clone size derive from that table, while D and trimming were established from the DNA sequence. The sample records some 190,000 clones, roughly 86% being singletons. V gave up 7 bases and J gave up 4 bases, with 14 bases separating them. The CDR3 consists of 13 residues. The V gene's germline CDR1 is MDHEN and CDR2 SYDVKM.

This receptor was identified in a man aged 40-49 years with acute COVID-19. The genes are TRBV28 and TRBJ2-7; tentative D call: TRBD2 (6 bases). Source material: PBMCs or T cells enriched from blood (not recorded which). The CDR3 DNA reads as TGTGCCAGCACCCTAGGGACTGGATACGAGCAGTACTTC. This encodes CASTLGTGYEQYF. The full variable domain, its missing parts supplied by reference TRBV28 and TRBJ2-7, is DVKVTQSSRYLVKRTGEKVFLECVQDMDHENMFWYRQDPGLGLRLIYFSYDVKMKEKGDIPEGYSVSREKKERFSLILESASTNQTSMYLCASTLGTGYEQYFGPGTRLTVT.